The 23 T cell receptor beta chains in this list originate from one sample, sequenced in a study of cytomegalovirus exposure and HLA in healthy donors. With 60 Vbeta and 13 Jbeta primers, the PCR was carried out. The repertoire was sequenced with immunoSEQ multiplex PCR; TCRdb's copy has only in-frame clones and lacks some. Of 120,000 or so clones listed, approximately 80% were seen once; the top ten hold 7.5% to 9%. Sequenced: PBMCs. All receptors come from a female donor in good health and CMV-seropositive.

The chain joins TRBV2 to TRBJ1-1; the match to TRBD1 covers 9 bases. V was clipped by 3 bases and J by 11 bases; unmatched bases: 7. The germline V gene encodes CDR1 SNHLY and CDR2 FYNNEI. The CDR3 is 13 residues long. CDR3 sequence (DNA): TGTGCCAGCAGTGACCCTGGACAGGGGAGGGCTTTCTTT. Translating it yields CASSDPGQGRAFF.

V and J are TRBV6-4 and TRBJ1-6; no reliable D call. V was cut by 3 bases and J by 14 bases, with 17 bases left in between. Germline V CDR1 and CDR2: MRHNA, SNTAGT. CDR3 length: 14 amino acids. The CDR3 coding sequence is TGTGCCAGCAGTGAGATTCAGGCGCCGCCGGCCCTCCACTTT. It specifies CASSEIQAPPALHF.

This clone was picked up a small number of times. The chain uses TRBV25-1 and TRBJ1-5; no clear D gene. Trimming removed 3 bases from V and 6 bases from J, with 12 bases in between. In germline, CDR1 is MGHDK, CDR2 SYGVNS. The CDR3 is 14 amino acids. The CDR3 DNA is TGTGCCAGCAGTGACCTTCGGTATGGTCAGCCCCAGCATTTT. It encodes CASSDLRYGQPQHF. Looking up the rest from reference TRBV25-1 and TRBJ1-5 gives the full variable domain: EADIYQTPRYLVIGTGKKITLECSQTMGHDKMYWYQQDPGMELHLIHYSYGVNSTEKGDLSSESTVSRIRTEHFPLTLESARPSHTSQYLCASSDLRYGQPQHFGDGTRLSIL.

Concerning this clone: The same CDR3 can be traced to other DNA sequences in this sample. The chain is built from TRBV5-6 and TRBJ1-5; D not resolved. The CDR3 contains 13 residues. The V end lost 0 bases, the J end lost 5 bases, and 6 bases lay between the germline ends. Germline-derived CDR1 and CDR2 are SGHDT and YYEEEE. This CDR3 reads CASSLGGYQPQHF. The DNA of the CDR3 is TGTGCCAGCAGCTTGGGAGGATATCAGCCCCAGCATTTT.

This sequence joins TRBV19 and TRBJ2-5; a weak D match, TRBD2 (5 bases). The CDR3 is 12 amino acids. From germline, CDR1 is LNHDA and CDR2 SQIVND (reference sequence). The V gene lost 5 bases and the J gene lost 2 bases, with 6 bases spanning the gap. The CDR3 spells CASSVAQETQYF. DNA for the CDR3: TGTGCCAGTAGTGTAGCGCAAGAGACCCAGTACTTC.

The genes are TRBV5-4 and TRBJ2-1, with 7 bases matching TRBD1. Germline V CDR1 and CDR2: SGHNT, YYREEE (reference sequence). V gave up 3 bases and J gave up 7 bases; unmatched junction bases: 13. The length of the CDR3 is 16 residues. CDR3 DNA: TGTGCCAGCAGCTCTACAGGGGCCCGATCCCGGAATGAGCAGTTCTTC. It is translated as CASSSTGARSRNEQFF.

The chain's CDR3 is CASSSGNAYQPQHF. The CDR3 DNA follows: TGTGCCAGCAGTTCAGGGAACGCTTATCAGCCCCAGCATTTT. This chain uses TRBV2 with TRBJ1-5; tentatively, D is TRBD1 (5 bases). V was shortened by 5 bases and J by 5 bases, with 13 bases between the two germline ends. CDR3 length: 14 amino acids. Germline CDR1 SNHLY, CDR2 FYNNEI.

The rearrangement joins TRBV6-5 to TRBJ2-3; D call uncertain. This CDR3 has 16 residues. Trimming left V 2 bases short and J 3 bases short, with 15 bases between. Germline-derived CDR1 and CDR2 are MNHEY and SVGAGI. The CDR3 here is CASSYNPPPRTDTQYF. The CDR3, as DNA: TGTGCCAGCAGTTACAACCCACCTCCCCGGACAGATACGCAGTATTTT.

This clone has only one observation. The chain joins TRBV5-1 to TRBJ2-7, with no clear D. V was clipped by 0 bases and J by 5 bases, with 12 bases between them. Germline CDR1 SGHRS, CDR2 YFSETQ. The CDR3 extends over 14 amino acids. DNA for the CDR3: TGCGCCAGCAGCTTGGTAGGCAAAGCGAACGAGCAGTACTTC. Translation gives CASSLVGKANEQYF.

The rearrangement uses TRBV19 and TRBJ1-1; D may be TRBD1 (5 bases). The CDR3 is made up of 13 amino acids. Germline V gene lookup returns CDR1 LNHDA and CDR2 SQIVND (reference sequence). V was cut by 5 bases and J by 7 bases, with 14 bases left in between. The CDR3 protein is CASSPGRQFEAFF. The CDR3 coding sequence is TGTGCCAGTAGTCCCGGCCGACAGTTTGAAGCTTTCTTT.

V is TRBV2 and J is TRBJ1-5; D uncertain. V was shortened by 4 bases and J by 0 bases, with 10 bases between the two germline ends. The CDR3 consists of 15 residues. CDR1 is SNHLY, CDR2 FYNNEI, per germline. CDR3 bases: TGTGCCAGCAGTGGTTCAGGTTCTAGCAATCAGCCCCAGCATTTT. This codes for CASSGSGSSNQPQHF.

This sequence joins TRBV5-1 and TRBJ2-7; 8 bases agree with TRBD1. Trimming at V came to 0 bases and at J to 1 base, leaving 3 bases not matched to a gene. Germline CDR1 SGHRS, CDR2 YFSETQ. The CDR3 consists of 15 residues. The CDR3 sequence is CASSLGTGISYEQYF. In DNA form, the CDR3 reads TGCGCCAGCAGCTTGGGGACAGGGATATCCTACGAGCAGTACTTC.

Here the CDR3 reads CASTMGLQERGTEQFF. DNA for the CDR3: TGCGCCAGCACTATGGGGTTACAGGAAAGGGGTACTGAGCAGTTCTTC. This chain links TRBV5-1 with TRBJ2-1, with D maybe TRBD1 (5 bases). This CDR3 spans 16 amino acids. Between the trimmed V and J ends, which lost 6 bases and 9 bases, there was a span of 25 bases. Germline V gives CDR1 SGHRS, CDR2 YFSETQ. Supplemented by reference TRBV5-1 and TRBJ2-1, the full variable domain reads KAGVTQTPRYLIKTRGQQVTLSCSPISGHRSVSWYQQTPGQGLQFLFEYFSETQRNKGNFPGRFSGRQFSNSRSEMNVSTLELGDSALYLCASTMGLQERGTEQFFGPGTRLTVL.

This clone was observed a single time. CDR3: CASSQDQGGHVGPEAFF. The DNA of the CDR3 is TGTGCCAGCAGCCAAGATCAGGGGGGCCACGTGGGTCCCGAAGCTTTCTTT. The chain joins TRBV4-2 to TRBJ1-1, with 7 bases lining up with TRBD1. The CDR3 contains 17 residues. V lost 0 bases to trimming and J lost 8 bases; unmatched junction nucleotides: 15. Germline V gene sequence: CDR1 LGHNA, CDR2 YNFKEQ.

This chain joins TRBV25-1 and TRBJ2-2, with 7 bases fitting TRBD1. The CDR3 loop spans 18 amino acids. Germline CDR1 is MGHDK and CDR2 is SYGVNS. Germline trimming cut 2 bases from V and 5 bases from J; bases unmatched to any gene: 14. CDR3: CASSEPNPGTGATGELFF. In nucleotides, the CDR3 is TGTGCCAGCAGTGAACCAAATCCGGGCACAGGGGCTACCGGGGAGCTGTTTTTT.

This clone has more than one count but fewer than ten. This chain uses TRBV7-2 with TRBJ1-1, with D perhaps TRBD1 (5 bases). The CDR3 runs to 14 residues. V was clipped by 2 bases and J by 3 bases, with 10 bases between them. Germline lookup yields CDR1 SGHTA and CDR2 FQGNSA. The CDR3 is CASSLPGVYTEAFF. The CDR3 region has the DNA TGTGCCAGCAGCTTACCGGGGGTGTACACTGAAGCTTTCTTT.

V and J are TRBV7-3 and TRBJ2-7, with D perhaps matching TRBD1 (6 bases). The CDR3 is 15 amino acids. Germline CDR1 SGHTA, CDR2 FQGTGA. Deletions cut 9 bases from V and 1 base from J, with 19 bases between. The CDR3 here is CARYPRRGLSYEQYF. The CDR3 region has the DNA TGTGCCAGATACCCCCGCAGGGGTCTTTCCTACGAGCAGTACTTC.

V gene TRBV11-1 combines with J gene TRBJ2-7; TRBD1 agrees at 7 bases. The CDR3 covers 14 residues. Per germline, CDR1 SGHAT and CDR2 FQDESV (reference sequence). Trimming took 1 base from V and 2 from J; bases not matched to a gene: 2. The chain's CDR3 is CASSLDRGPYEQYF. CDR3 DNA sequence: TGTGCCAGCAGCTTAGACAGGGGTCCCTACGAGCAGTACTTC. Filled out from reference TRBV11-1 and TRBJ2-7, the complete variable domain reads EAEVAQSPRYKITEKSQAVAFWCDPISGHATLYWYRQILGQGPELLVQFQDESVVDDSQLPKDRFSAERLKGVDSTLKIQPAELGDSAMYLCASSLDRGPYEQYFGPGTRLTVT.

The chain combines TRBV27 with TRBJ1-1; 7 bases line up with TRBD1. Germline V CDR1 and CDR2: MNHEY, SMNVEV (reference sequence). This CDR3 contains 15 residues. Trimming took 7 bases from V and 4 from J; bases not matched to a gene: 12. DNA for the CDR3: TGTGCCAGCACCGAATTCAGGACAGGATCCACTGAAGCTTTCTTT. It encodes CASTEFRTGSTEAFF.

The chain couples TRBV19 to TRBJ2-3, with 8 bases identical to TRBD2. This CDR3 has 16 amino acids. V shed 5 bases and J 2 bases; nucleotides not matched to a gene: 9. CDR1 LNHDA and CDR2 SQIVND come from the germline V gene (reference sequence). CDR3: CASSPTGGGFTDTQYF. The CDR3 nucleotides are TGTGCCAGTAGTCCAACGGGCGGGGGGTTCACAGATACGCAGTATTTT.

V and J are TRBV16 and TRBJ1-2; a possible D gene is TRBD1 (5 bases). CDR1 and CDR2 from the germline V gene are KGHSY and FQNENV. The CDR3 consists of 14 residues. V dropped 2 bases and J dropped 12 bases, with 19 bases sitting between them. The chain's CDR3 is CASSQISLGHQDTF. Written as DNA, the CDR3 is TGTGCCAGCAGCCAAATTTCCCTCGGACATCAAGACACCTTC.

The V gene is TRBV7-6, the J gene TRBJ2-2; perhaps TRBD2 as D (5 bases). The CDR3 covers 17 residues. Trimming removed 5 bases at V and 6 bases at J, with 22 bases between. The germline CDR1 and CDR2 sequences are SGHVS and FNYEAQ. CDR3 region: CASSIYFTGNAAGELFF. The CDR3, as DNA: TGTGCCAGCAGCATTTACTTTACGGGGAACGCCGCCGGGGAGCTGTTTTTT.

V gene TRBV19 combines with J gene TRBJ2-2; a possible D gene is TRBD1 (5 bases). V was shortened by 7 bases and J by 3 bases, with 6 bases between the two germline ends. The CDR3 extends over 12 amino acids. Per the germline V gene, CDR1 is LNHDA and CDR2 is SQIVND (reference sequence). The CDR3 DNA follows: TGTGCCAGTAAGGGGTACACCGGGGAGCTGTTTTTT. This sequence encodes CASKGYTGELFF.